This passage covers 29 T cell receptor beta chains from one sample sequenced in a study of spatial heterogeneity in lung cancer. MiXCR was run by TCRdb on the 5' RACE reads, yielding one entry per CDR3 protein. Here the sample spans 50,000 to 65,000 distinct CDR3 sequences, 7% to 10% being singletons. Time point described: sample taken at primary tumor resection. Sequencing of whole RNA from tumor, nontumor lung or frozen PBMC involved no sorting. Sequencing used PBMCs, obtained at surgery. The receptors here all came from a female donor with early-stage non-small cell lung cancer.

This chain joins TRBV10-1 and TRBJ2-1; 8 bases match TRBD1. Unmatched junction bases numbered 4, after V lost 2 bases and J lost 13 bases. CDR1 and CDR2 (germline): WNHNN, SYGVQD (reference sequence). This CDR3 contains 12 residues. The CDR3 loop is CASSERRGLQFF. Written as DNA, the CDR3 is TGCGCCAGCAGTGAGCGCAGGGGGCTACAGTTCTTC.

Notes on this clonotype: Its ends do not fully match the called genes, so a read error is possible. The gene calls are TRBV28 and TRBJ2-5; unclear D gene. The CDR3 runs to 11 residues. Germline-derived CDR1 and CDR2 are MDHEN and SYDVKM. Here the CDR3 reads CASKDHETQYF. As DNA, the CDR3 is TGTGCCTCCAAGGACCACGAGACCCAGTACTTC. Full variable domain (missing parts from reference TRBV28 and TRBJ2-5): DVKVTQSSRYLVKRTGEKVFLECVQDMDHENMFWYRQDPGLGLRLIYFSYDVKMKEKGDIPEGYSVSREKKERFSLILESASTNQTSMYLCASKDHETQYFGPGTRLLVL.

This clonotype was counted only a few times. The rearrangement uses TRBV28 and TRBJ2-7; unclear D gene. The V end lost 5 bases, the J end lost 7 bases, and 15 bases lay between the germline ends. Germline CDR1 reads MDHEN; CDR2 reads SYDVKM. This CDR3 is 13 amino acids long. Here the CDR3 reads CASSQNLRMEQYF. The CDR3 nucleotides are TGTGCCAGCAGTCAGAATTTGAGAATGGAGCAGTACTTC.

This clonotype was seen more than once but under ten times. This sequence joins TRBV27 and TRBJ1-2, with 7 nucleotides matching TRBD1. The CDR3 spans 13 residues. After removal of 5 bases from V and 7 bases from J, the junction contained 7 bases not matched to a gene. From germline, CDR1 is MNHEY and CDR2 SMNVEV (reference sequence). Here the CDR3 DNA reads TGTGCCAGCAGTGGGGGTTACAGGGGTGGCTACACCTTC. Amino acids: CASSGGYRGGYTF.

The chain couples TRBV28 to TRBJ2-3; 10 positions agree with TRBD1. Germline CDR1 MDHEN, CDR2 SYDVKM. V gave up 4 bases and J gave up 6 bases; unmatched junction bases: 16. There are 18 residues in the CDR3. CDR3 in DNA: TGTGCCAGCAGTTACGGGACAGGGGAGACATTAGGTGTTGATACGCAGTATTTT. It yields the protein CASSYGTGETLGVDTQYF.

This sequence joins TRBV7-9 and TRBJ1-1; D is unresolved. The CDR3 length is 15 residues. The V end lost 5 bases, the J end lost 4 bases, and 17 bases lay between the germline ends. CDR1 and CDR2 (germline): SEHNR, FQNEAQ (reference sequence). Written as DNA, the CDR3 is TGTGCCAGCAGCCCCAAACTAAGGGTGGGCACTGAAGCTTTCTTT. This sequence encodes CASSPKLRVGTEAFF.

The DNA for the CDR3 is TGTGCCAGCAGCGCGAGTCGGGTCGGGGAGCTGTTTTTT. As protein: CASSASRVGELFF. J is TRBJ2-2 and V is TRBV6-4; D not resolved. Germline assignment: CDR1 MRHNA and CDR2 SNTAGT. V lost 6 bases and J 7 bases, leaving 12 bases between the germline ends. The CDR3 length is 13 residues.

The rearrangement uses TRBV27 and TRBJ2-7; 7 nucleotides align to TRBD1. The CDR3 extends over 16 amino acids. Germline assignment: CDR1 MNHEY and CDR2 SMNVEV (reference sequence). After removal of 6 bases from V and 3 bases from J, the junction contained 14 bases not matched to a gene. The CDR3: CASSSIRRDSYYEQYF. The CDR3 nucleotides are TGTGCCAGCAGCTCGATACGACGGGACAGTTACTACGAGCAGTACTTC.

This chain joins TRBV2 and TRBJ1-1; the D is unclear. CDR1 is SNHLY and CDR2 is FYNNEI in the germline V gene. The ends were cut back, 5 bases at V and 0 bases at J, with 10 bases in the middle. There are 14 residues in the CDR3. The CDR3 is CASSQELLNTEAFF. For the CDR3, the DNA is TGTGCCAGCAGTCAGGAGCTACTGAACACTGAAGCTTTCTTT.

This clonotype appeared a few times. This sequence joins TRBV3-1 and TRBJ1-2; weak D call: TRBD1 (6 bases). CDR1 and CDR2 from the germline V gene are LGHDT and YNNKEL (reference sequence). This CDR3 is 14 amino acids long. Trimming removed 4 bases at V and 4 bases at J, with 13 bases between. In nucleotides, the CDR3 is TGTGCCAGCAGCCCCGCCACAGGGCGCTATGGCTACACCTTC. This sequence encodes CASSPATGRYGYTF.

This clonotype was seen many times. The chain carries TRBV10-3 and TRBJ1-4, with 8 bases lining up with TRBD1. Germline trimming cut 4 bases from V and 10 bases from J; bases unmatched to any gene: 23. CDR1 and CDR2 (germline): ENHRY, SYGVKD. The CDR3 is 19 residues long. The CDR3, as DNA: TGTGCCATCAGTGCCCGTGGACAGGGCAATCGGCTCTCGAGTGGAAAACTGTTTTTT. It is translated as CAISARGQGNRLSSGKLFF.

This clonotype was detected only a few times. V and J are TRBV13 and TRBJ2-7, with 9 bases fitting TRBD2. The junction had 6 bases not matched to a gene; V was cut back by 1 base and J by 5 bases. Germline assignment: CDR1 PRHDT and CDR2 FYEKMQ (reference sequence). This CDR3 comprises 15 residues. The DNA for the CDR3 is TGTGCCAGCAGCTTAGCGGGACTAGCAATAGACGAGCAGTACTTC. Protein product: CASSLAGLAIDEQYF.

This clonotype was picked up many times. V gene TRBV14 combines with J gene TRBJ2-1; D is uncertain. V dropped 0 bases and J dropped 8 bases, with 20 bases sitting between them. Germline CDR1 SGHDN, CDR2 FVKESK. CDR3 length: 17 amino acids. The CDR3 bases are TGTGCCAGCAGCCAAGATCGTGGGTTAGGCAGACTCGATGAGCAGTTCTTC. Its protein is CASSQDRGLGRLDEQFF.

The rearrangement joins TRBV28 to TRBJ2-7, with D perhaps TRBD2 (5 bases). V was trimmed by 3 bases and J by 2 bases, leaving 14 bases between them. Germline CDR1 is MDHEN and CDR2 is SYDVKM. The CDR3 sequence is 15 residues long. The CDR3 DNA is TGTGCCAGCAGTTTTGGACTCTACAGCCCCTACGAGCAGTACTTC. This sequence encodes CASSFGLYSPYEQYF.

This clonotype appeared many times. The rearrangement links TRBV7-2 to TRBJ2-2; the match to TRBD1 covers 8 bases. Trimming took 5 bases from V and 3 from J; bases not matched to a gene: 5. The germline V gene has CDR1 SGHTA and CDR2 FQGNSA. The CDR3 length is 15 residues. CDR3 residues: CASSPRGLDTGELFF. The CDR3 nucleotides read TGTGCCAGCAGCCCCAGGGGGCTGGACACCGGGGAGCTGTTTTTT.

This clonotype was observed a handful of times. CDR3: CASSPGRKNTEAFF. DNA of the CDR3: TGTGCCAGCTCTCCGGGACGGAAGAACACTGAAGCTTTCTTT. The chain employs TRBV6-5 and TRBJ1-1; possibly TRBD1 for D (5 bases). Germline values: CDR1 MNHEY, CDR2 SVGAGI. Trimming stripped 8 bases from V and 1 base from J, with 14 bases between. The CDR3 is 14 amino acids.

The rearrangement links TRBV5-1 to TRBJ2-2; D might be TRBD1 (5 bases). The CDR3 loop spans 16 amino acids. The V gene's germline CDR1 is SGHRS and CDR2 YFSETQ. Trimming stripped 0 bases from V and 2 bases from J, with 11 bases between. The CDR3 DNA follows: TGCGCCAGCAGCTTGGCCCAGACAGTTAACACCGGGGAGCTGTTTTTT. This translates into CASSLAQTVNTGELFF.

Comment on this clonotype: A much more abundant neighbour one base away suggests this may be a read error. The CDR3 region is CASSLSRGRLETQYF. The DNA for the CDR3 is TGTGCCAGCAGCTTAAGCAGGGGGCGGCTAGAGACCCAGTACTTC. The gene calls are TRBV11-2 and TRBJ2-5; 8 nucleotides align to TRBD1. Per germline, CDR1 SGHAT and CDR2 FQNNGV. Trimming took 2 bases from V and 4 from J; bases not matched to a gene: 6. The CDR3 is 15 residues long.

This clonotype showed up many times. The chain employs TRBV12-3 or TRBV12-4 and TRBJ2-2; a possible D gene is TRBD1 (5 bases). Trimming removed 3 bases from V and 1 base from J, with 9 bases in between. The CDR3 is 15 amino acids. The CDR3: CASSLRQGNTGELFF. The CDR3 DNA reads TGTGCCAGCAGTTTGCGGCAGGGGAACACCGGGGAGCTGTTTTTT.

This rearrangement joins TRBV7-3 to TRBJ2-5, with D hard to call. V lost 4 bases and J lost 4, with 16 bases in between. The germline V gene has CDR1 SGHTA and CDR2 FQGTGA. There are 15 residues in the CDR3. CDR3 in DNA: TGTGCCAGCAGCTCTCTAGGAAAGGGCGGAGAGACCCAGTACTTC. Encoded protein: CASSSLGKGGETQYF.

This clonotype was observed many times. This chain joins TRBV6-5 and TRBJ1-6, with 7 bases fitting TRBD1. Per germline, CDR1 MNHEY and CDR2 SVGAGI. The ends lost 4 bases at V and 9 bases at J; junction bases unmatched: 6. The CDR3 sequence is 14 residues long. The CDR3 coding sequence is TGTGCCAGCAGTTCCACCCAGGGGGTTTCACCCCTCCACTTT. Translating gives CASSSTQGVSPLHF.

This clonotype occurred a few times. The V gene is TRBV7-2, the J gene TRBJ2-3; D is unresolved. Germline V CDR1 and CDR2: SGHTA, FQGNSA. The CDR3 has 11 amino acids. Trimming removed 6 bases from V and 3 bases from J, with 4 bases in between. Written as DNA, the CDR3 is TGTGCCAGCAGGAGAACAGATACGCAGTATTTT. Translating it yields CASRRTDTQYF.

CDR3 residues: CSALQGQGNTEAFF. CDR3 DNA: TGCAGTGCTCTCCAGGGACAGGGGAACACTGAAGCTTTCTTT. This chain joins TRBV20-1 and TRBJ1-1, with 9 positions matching TRBD1. Germline loops: CDR1 DFQATT, CDR2 SNEGSKA (reference sequence). This CDR3 has 14 amino acids. Trimming took 5 bases from V and 1 from J; bases not matched to a gene: 5.

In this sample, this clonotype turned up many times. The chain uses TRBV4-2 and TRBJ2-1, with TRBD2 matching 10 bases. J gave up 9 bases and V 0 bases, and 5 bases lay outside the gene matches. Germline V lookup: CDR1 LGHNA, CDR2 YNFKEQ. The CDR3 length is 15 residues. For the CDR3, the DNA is TGTGCCAGCAGCCAAGAGGGCAGCGGGGGGGTTGAGCAGTTCTTC. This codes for CASSQEGSGGVEQFF.

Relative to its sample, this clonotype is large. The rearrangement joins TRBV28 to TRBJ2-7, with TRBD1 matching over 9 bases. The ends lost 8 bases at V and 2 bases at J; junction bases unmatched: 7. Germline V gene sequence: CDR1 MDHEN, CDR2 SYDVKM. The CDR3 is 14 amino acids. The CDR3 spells CASQTGTGPYEQYF. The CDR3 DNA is TGTGCCAGCCAGACCGGGACAGGGCCCTACGAGCAGTACTTC. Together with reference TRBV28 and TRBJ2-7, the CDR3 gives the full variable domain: DVKVTQSSRYLVKRTGEKVFLECVQDMDHENMFWYRQDPGLGLRLIYFSYDVKMKEKGDIPEGYSVSREKKERFSLILESASTNQTSMYLCASQTGTGPYEQYFGPGTRLTVT.

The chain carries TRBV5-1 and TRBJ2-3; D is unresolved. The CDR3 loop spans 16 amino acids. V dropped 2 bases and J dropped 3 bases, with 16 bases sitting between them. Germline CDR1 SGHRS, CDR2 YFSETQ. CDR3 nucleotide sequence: TGCGCCAGCAGCTTAGTTAGCCCCATAGGGACAGATACGCAGTATTTT. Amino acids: CASSLVSPIGTDTQYF.

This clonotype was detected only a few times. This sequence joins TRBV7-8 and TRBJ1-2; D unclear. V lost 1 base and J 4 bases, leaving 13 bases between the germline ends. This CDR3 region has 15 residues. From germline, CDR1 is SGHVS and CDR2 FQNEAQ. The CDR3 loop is CASSLEAGYFYGYTF. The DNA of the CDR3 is TGTGCCAGCAGCTTAGAGGCAGGATACTTCTATGGCTACACCTTC.

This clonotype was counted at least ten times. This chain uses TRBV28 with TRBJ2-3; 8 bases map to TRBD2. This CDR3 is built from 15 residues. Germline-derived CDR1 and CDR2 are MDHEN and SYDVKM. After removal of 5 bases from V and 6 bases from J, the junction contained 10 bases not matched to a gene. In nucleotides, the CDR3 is TGTGCCAGCAGTCCCATAGCGGGACCGAGGGATACGCAGTATTTT. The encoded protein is CASSPIAGPRDTQYF.

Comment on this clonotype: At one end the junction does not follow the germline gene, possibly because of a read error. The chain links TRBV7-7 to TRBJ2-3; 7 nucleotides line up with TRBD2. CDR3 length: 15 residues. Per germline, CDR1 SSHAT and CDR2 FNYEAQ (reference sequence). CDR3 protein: CASSARDYATDTQYF. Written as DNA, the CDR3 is TGTGCTAGCAGCGCACGGGACTACGCCACAGATACGCAGTATTTT. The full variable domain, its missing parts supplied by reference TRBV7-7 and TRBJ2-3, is GAGVSQSPRYKVTKRGQDVTLRCDPISSHATLYWYQQALGQGPEFLTYFNYEAQPDKSGLPSDRFSAERPEGSISTLTIQRTEQRDSAMYRCASSARDYATDTQYFGPGTRLTVL.